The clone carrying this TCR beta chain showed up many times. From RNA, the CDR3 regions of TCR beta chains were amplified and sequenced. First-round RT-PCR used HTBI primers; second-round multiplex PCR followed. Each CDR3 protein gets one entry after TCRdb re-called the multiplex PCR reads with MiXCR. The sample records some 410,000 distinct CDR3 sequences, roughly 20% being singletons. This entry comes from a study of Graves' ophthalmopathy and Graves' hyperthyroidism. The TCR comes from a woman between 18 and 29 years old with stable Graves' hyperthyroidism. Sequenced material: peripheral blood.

CDR3 residues: CASSPRDRPSNQPQHF. Written as DNA, the CDR3 is TGTGCCAGTAGTCCCCGGGACAGGCCTAGCAATCAGCCCCAGCATTTT. This rearrangement joins TRBV19 to TRBJ1-5; 8 nucleotides agree with TRBD1. Germline V lookup: CDR1 LNHDA, CDR2 SQIVND (reference sequence). The CDR3 runs to 16 residues. Germline trimming cut 5 bases from V and 0 bases from J; bases unmatched to any gene: 6.